This T cell receptor beta chain derives from a study of blood T cells in healthy people across ages. On the study more broadly: Roughly one uniquely barcoded beta molecule per two T cells was captured.

Study-level findings and limits: Diversity figures based on one million T cells were deemed too low.

As concerns this clonotype: Its target is not known.

Alongside a J-beta primer mix, a sample-barcoded 5' primer served in a second PCR lasting about 7 to 12 cycles. Template switching added a 12-random-nucleotide identifier to every cDNA molecule. TCRdb used MiXCR to reprocess the 5' RACE reads, holding one entry per CDR3 protein. The sample carries around 800,000 distinct CDR3 sequences, 44% recorded once. Sequenced: blood. This clonotype originated in a man in his fifties or sixties in good health.

Written as DNA, the CDR3 is TGTGCCAGCAGCTGGGACTACCGAGAGACCCAGTACTTC. Protein sequence: CASSWDYRETQYF. The genes are TRBV2 and TRBJ2-5; 7 positions match TRBD2. The V segment lost 6 bases and the J segment 4 bases; nucleotides outside the gene matches: 5. There are 13 residues in the CDR3. The germline V gene encodes CDR1 SNHLY and CDR2 FYNNEI.